This TCR beta chain comes out of a study of blood T cell repertoires in COVID-19. In the study overall: Symptom resolution, clearance, or two negative PCRs marked the recovered donors of Cohort 3. Donors in the United States, Italy and Spain gave samples during acute or convalescent COVID-19.

Donors were grouped by their self-reported clinical history. Using immunoSEQ multiplex PCR, the repertoire was profiled, and TCRdb retains in-frame clones only, with some absent. The repertoire holds about 190,000 clones, 70% to 90% seen once, with around 24% in the top ten. The TCR was taken from a woman in her forties in a cohort exposed to, infected with or recovered from COVID-19 (not recorded which). The sample taken for sequencing was PBMCs or T cells enriched from blood (not recorded which).

The CDR3 loop is CASSFRDREGTEAFF. The CDR3 DNA follows: TGTGCCAGCAGCTTCCGGGACAGGGAAGGCACTGAAGCTTTCTTT. The chain carries TRBV5-5 and TRBJ1-1; TRBD1 agrees at 9 bases. The CDR3 contains 15 residues. J gave up 4 bases and V 2 bases, and 6 bases lay outside the gene matches. Germline lookup yields CDR1 SGHKS and CDR2 YYEKEE (reference sequence).